This T cell receptor (beta chain) emerged from a study of T cells expressing NK-cell markers. Notes on this clonotype: Its antigen remains unidentified.

Study-level points and caveats: More than 5 donors showed dominant NKG2C+ clonotypes comprising about 1.0-7.5% of their CD8+ T cells.

UMIs accompanied the 5'RACE template switching by which TCR beta cDNA was made. TCRdb re-called the 5' RACE reads and gives one entry per CDR3 protein, without DNA. The sample holds approximately 380,000 distinct CDR3 sequences. CDR3 length: 16 residues. Germline V lookup: CDR1 SGHTA, CDR2 FQGNSA. The receptor was isolated from a man aged 18-75 years in good health. The chain employs TRBV7-2 and TRBJ2-1; TCRdb picks TRBD2, but there is no DNA to check that call. Sample: blood T cells: a sorted CD56 or NKG2C T cell subset, CD4+ or CD8+ T cells, or bulk PBMC T cells (not recorded which). The CDR3 reads CASRAPSGGHYNEQFF.